This T cell receptor beta chain appears in the sequencing data of a study of blood T cell repertoires in COVID-19. Whole-study context: In each case, the material was cDNA or gDNA derived from T cells, B-cell-depleted T cells, or PBMCs.

In the source study's methods: Reference gene primer amplification gave estimated nucleated cell counts. Clones were sequenced by immunoSEQ multiplex PCR, and TCRdb holds only the in-frame ones, with some missing. V, J and clone size derive from that table, while D and trimming were established from the DNA sequence. The table records about 210,000 clones, about 87% of them present only once. Individuals aged roughly 18 to 90 years were recruited from fewer than 30 US areas. Participants had their cohort set by participant-reported clinical history. V was clipped by 6 bases and J by 2 bases; unmatched bases: 6. This CDR3 region has 16 residues. Germline V gene data show CDR1 as MNHNS and CDR2 as SASEGT.

The chain links TRBV6-1 to TRBJ2-5; 13 bases are shared with TRBD2. The sequenced sample was PBMCs or T cells enriched from blood (not recorded which). This clonotype originated in a woman aged 40-49 years with acute COVID-19. DNA of the CDR3: TGTGCCAGCAGGGAACCGGGACTAGCGGGGCAAGAGACCCAGTACTTC. This translates into CASREPGLAGQETQYF.